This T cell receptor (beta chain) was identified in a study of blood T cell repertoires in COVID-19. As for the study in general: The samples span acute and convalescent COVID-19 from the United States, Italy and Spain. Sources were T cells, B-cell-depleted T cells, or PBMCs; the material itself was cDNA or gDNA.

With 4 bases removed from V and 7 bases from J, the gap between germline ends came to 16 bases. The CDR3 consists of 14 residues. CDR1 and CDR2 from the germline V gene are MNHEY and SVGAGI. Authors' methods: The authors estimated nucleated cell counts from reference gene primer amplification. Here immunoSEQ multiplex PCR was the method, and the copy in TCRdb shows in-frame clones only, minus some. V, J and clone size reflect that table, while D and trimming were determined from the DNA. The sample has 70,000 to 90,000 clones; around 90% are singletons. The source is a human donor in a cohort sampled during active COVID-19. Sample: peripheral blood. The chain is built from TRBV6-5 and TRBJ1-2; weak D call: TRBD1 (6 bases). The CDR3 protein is CASSLDDRRLGYTF. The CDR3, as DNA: TGTGCCAGCAGTTTGGATGACAGGCGTCTTGGCTACACCTTC.